Presented here are 25 T cell receptor beta chains from one specimen sequenced in a study of cytomegalovirus exposure and HLA in healthy donors. Using immunoSEQ multiplex PCR, the repertoire was profiled, and TCRdb retains in-frame clones only, with some absent. In the table there are over 75,000 clones, around 85% of which are singletons. Sequenced input: PBMCs. Every receptor here comes from a man aged 18 to 30 in good health and CMV-seropositive.

This clone was detected only a few times. The V and J genes are TRBV6-4 and TRBJ2-3; no clear D gene. CDR1 and CDR2 (germline): MRHNA, SNTAGT. The CDR3 runs to 13 residues. V was shortened by 3 bases and J by 4 bases, with 8 bases between the two germline ends. Here the CDR3 DNA reads TGTGCCAGCAGTGAAACAGAAGCAGATACGCAGTATTTT. Translating gives CASSETEADTQYF.

The CDR3 nucleotides are TGTGCCAGCAGCTTAATCGGTTCCGGGGAGCTGTTTTTT. Protein: CASSLIGSGELFF. The chain is built from TRBV7-3 and TRBJ2-2; unclear D gene. Germline V gene sequence: CDR1 SGHTA, CDR2 FQGTGA. The CDR3 is 13 amino acids. The V and J ends lost 1 base and 6 bases respectively, with 6 bases between them.

This sequence joins TRBV28 and TRBJ2-3, with 10 positions matching TRBD2. Germline V CDR1 and CDR2: MDHEN, SYDVKM. J lost 2 bases, V lost 7 bases, and 6 bases had no gene match. This CDR3 has 15 amino acids. The CDR3 DNA sequence: TGTGCCAGCACCCCACTAGCGGGGTCCACAGATACGCAGTATTTT. Amino acid sequence: CASTPLAGSTDTQYF. The full variable domain, its missing parts supplied by reference TRBV28 and TRBJ2-3, is DVKVTQSSRYLVKRTGEKVFLECVQDMDHENMFWYRQDPGLGLRLIYFSYDVKMKEKGDIPEGYSVSREKKERFSLILESASTNQTSMYLCASTPLAGSTDTQYFGPGTRLTVL.

The genes are TRBV30 and TRBJ2-3, with 7 nucleotides matching TRBD2. There are 13 residues in the CDR3. The germline CDR1 and CDR2 sequences are GTSNPN and SVGIG (reference sequence). After removal of 4 bases from V and 2 bases from J, the junction contained 3 bases not matched to a gene. In DNA, the CDR3 is TGTGCCTGGATAAGCGGGGCCACAGATACGCAGTATTTT. Translating it yields CAWISGATDTQYF.

CDR3 coding DNA: TGCGCCAGCAGTGACCCGGGGGGTGGGCAAGAGACCCAGTACTTC. This gives the protein CASSDPGGGQETQYF. The V call is TRBV10-2, the J call TRBJ2-5; 7 nucleotides line up with TRBD2. This CDR3 contains 15 residues. The germline V gene encodes CDR1 WSHSY and CDR2 SAAADI. With V trimmed by 3 bases and J by 2 bases, 6 bases remained unmatched.

About this clone itself: A junction end diverges from the germline sequence, so it may reflect a read error. CDR3 region: CQGHRETQYF. CDR3 bases: TGCCAGGGCCACAGGGAGACCCAGTACTTC. The chain is built from TRBV6-4 and TRBJ2-5; perhaps TRBD1 as D (5 bases). The germline gives CDR1 MRHNA, CDR2 SNTAGT. The CDR3 consists of 10 residues.

The rearrangement uses TRBV19 and TRBJ2-3; 14 positions agree with TRBD2. The germline V gene has CDR1 LNHDA and CDR2 SQIVND (reference sequence). Unmatched junction bases numbered 9, after V lost 3 bases and J lost 4 bases. CDR3 length: 18 residues. CDR3 DNA sequence: TGTGCCAGTAGTATCACCGGGACTAGCGGGAGAATCGCAGATACGCAGTATTTT. Protein sequence: CASSITGTSGRIADTQYF. Full variable domain (rest looked up from reference TRBV19 and TRBJ2-3): DGGITQSPKYLFRKEGQNVTLSCEQNLNHDAMYWYRQDPGQGLRLIYYSQIVNDFQKGDIAEGYSVSREKKESFPLTVTSAQKNPTAFYLCASSITGTSGRIADTQYFGPGTRLTVL.

This rearrangement joins TRBV27 to TRBJ2-5; maybe TRBD2 (5 bases). Germline CDR1 reads MNHEY; CDR2 reads SMNVEV (reference sequence). Trimming shortened V by 4 bases and J by 2 bases, and 23 bases separated the two germline ends. The CDR3 totals 18 residues. The CDR3 coding sequence is TGTGCCAGCAGTTCGACCGTATCGGGTAGCGAATATCAAGAGACCCAGTACTTC. The encoded protein is CASSSTVSGSEYQETQYF.

This chain links TRBV19 with TRBJ1-5; D unresolved. V shed 9 bases and J shed 0 bases, with 12 bases lying between them. Germline V lookup: CDR1 LNHDA, CDR2 SQIVND (reference sequence). The CDR3 is 14 residues long. This chain's CDR3 is CASKRDNSNQPQHF. For the CDR3, the DNA is TGTGCCAGCAAGCGGGATAATAGCAATCAGCCCCAGCATTTT.

This clone came up a few times. V usage is TRBV9 and J usage is TRBJ1-2; unclear D gene. The CDR3 is 14 amino acids. Germline CDR1 and CDR2: SGDLS and YYNGEE. V was trimmed by 6 bases and J by 4 bases, leaving 16 bases between them. For the CDR3, the DNA is TGTGCCAGCACCCGTAGTCAGGAATCCTATGGCTACACCTTC. Translation gives CASTRSQESYGYTF.

The chain employs TRBV28 and TRBJ2-2; D is undetermined. V shed 6 bases and J shed 6 bases, with 8 bases lying between them. Germline CDR1 is MDHEN and CDR2 is SYDVKM. The CDR3 contains 12 residues. The CDR3 nucleotides read TGTGCCAGCAGAGTGACTGCCGGGGAGCTGTTTTTT. Its protein is CASRVTAGELFF.

The V and J genes are TRBV5-1 and TRBJ2-2; D is unresolved. Germline V gene sequence: CDR1 SGHRS, CDR2 YFSETQ. With 0 bases removed from V and 2 bases from J, the gap between germline ends came to 5 bases. The CDR3 is 14 amino acids. The CDR3 DNA reads TGCGCCAGCAGCTTGGGACAAAACACCGGGGAGCTGTTTTTT. Its protein product is CASSLGQNTGELFF. The full variable domain, in which reference TRBV5-1 and TRBJ2-2 provide the parts outside the CDR3, is KAGVTQTPRYLIKTRGQQVTLSCSPISGHRSVSWYQQTPGQGLQFLFEYFSETQRNKGNFPGRFSGRQFSNSRSEMNVSTLELGDSALYLCASSLGQNTGELFFGEGSRLTVL.

The genes are TRBV6-1 and TRBJ2-7; 8 bases fit TRBD1. CDR3 length: 14 amino acids. Germline assignment: CDR1 MNHNS and CDR2 SASEGT. The junction had 4 bases not matched to a gene; V was cut back by 3 bases and J by 3 bases. The CDR3 loop reads CASSDRTGIYEQYV. DNA for the CDR3: TGTGCCAGCAGTGACCGGACAGGGATCTACGAGCAGTACGTC.

This sequence joins TRBV19 and TRBJ2-2, with D tentatively TRBD2 (6 bases). This CDR3 region has 17 residues. Germline CDR1 is LNHDA and CDR2 is SQIVND (reference sequence). V was shortened by 4 bases and J by 1 base, with 16 bases between the two germline ends. CDR3 sequence: CASSKGFGSGNTGELFF. The CDR3 nucleotides read TGTGCCAGTAGTAAAGGGTTCGGGAGTGGGAACACCGGGGAGCTGTTTTTT. Full variable domain (outside the CDR3, taken from reference TRBV19 and TRBJ2-2): DGGITQSPKYLFRKEGQNVTLSCEQNLNHDAMYWYRQDPGQGLRLIYYSQIVNDFQKGDIAEGYSVSREKKESFPLTVTSAQKNPTAFYLCASSKGFGSGNTGELFFGEGSRLTVL.

The chain has TRBV14 and TRBJ2-7; TRBD1 agrees at 7 bases. The germline V gene has CDR1 SGHDN and CDR2 FVKESK. V was clipped by 4 bases and J by 2 bases; unmatched bases: 2. The CDR3 is 13 residues long. CDR3 in amino acids: CASSRQGPYEQYF. CDR3 bases: TGTGCCAGCAGCCGACAGGGTCCCTACGAGCAGTACTTC.

V is TRBV5-1 and J is TRBJ1-4; 8 bases agree with TRBD1. Looked up from germline, CDR1 is SGHRS and CDR2 is YFSETQ. The CDR3 is made up of 14 amino acids. V lost 4 bases, J lost 7 bases, and 6 bases stayed unmatched. Here the CDR3 reads CASSPSGQGEKLFF. CDR3 coding DNA: TGCGCCAGCAGCCCTTCCGGACAGGGTGAAAAACTGTTTTTT. The whole variable domain, remainder taken from reference TRBV5-1 and TRBJ1-4, is KAGVTQTPRYLIKTRGQQVTLSCSPISGHRSVSWYQQTPGQGLQFLFEYFSETQRNKGNFPGRFSGRQFSNSRSEMNVSTLELGDSALYLCASSPSGQGEKLFFGSGTQLSVL.

This clone appeared a single time. The chain uses TRBV5-1 and TRBJ2-5; TRBD2 matches 16 bases. The trim removed 0 bases at V and 5 bases at J, leaving 16 bases unmatched. Per germline, CDR1 SGHRS and CDR2 YFSETQ. CDR3 length equals 21 residues. This chain's CDR3 is CASSLGWASGLAGGLMETQYF. CDR3 bases: TGCGCCAGCAGCTTGGGATGGGCGTCGGGACTAGCGGGAGGGCTTATGGAGACCCAGTACTTC. Full variable domain (remainder filled in from reference TRBV5-1 and TRBJ2-5): KAGVTQTPRYLIKTRGQQVTLSCSPISGHRSVSWYQQTPGQGLQFLFEYFSETQRNKGNFPGRFSGRQFSNSRSEMNVSTLELGDSALYLCASSLGWASGLAGGLMETQYFGPGTRLLVL.

This clone was picked up a small number of times. This chain joins TRBV14 and TRBJ2-3, with D tentatively TRBD1 (5 bases). Between the trimmed V and J ends, which lost 6 bases and 4 bases, there was a span of 8 bases. Germline-derived CDR1 and CDR2 are SGHDN and FVKESK. The CDR3 totals 12 residues. CDR3 region: CASRGLADTQYF. As DNA, the CDR3 is TGTGCCAGCAGGGGGCTCGCAGATACGCAGTATTTT.

The V gene is TRBV4-2, the J gene TRBJ2-1; 16 bases map to TRBD2. The trim removed 7 bases at V and 1 base at J, leaving 1 base unmatched. Germline assignment: CDR1 LGHNA and CDR2 YNFKEQ. This CDR3 has 16 residues. Here the CDR3 DNA reads TGTGCCAGCATGGGACTAGCGGGAGGGTCCTACAATGAGCAGTTCTTC. It encodes CASMGLAGGSYNEQFF.

The CDR3 loop reads CASSRGEGTGELFF. CDR3 DNA sequence: TGTGCCAGCAGCCGGGGGGAGGGCACCGGGGAGCTGTTTTTT. The chain uses TRBV5-4 and TRBJ2-2; 7 nucleotides line up with TRBD2. The CDR3 totals 14 residues. Germline assignment: CDR1 SGHNT and CDR2 YYREEE (reference sequence). V lost 4 bases, J lost 4 bases, and 4 bases stayed unmatched.

This rearrangement joins TRBV30 to TRBJ1-5, with D tentatively TRBD1 (5 bases). The CDR3 covers 13 residues. The germline V gene encodes CDR1 GTSNPN and CDR2 SVGIG (reference sequence). Trimming shortened V by 2 bases and J by 7 bases, and 12 bases separated the two germline ends. The CDR3 DNA is TGTGCCTGGAGTAAGGGGAAAGGGCAGCCCCAGCATTTT. Protein product: CAWSKGKGQPQHF.

Here the CDR3 DNA reads TGTGCCATCAGTGATAGCGGGAGGAGCTCCTACGAGCAGTACTTC. It is translated as CAISDSGRSSYEQYF. The chain uses TRBV10-3 and TRBJ2-7; 10 nucleotides agree with TRBD2. After removal of 3 bases from V and 0 bases from J, the junction contained 2 bases not matched to a gene. CDR1 ENHRY and CDR2 SYGVKD come from the germline V gene. The CDR3 loop spans 15 amino acids.

The CDR3 DNA reads TGTGCCAGCAGCTTCGTTGACACTTACACCGGGGAGCTGTTTTTT. Its translation is CASSFVDTYTGELFF. This chain uses TRBV7-9 with TRBJ2-2, with unresolved D. Looked up from germline, CDR1 is SEHNR and CDR2 is FQNEAQ (reference sequence). Deletions cut 3 bases from V and 3 bases from J, with 11 bases between. This CDR3 region has 15 residues.

This clone appeared a single time. The gene calls are TRBV19 and TRBJ1-5, with TRBD1 matching 7 bases. This CDR3 is built from 15 residues. The trim removed 7 bases at V and 3 bases at J, leaving 9 bases unmatched. Germline V gene sequence: CDR1 LNHDA, CDR2 SQIVND (reference sequence). CDR3 DNA: TGTGCCAGTACCCAGGGACAGAGACCCAATCAGCCCCAGCATTTT. Translated, it gives CASTQGQRPNQPQHF.

CDR3 protein: CASTEGQPYNEQFF. The DNA of the CDR3 is TGTGCCAGCACAGAGGGCCAGCCCTACAATGAGCAGTTCTTC. This chain connects TRBV6-1 to TRBJ2-1; tentatively, D is TRBD2 (5 bases). Germline CDR1 MNHNS, CDR2 SASEGT. V lost 7 bases to trimming and J lost 2 bases, with 12 bases between them. The CDR3 is 14 amino acids.